A single T cell receptor beta chain is shown here with its context. In germline, CDR1 is MNHEY, CDR2 SVGAGI. The V end was cut by 6 bases, the J end by 0 bases, with 9 bases between. The CDR3 length is 14 residues. The data derive from a study of blood T cell repertoires in COVID-19. Libraries were prepared by immunoSEQ multiplex PCR; TCRdb keeps only in-frame clonotypes and omits some of them. The sample has a few hundred thousand clones; roughly 91% are singletons. The clonotype originates from a woman under 40 who had recovered from COVID-19. Sequencing input: PBMCs or T cells enriched from blood (not recorded which). The chain links TRBV6-5 to TRBJ2-1; D call uncertain. CDR3 coding DNA: TGTGCCAGCAGGGGCGATCCCTCCTACAATGAGCAGTTCTTC. Translating it yields CASRGDPSYNEQFF.